This T cell receptor beta chain originates from a study of blood T cell repertoires in COVID-19. Overall study context: Researchers got acute and convalescent COVID-19 samples from the United States, Italy and Spain. PBMCs, B-cell-depleted T cells, or T cells were the source of the cDNA or gDNA that made up the material.

A Seattle source enrolled patients during active infection and followed them longitudinally. Original handling: Reference gene primer amplification in the assay estimated nucleated cell counts. TCRdb's copy holds only in-frame clones and misses some; the assay was immunoSEQ multiplex PCR. That table supplies the V and J calls and clone size; D and trimming were determined from the DNA. The sample gives roughly 220,000 clones, about 88% of which show up once; 10% to 13% is in the top ten. Unmatched junction bases numbered 13, after V lost 5 bases and J lost 3 bases. The CDR3 is 16 amino acids. The germline V gene has CDR1 SGHKS and CDR2 YYEKEE (reference sequence).

Specimen: peripheral blood. This TCR derives from a woman in her 50s with COVID-19, enrolled during active disease. This sequence joins TRBV5-5 and TRBJ1-1, with 7 positions matching TRBD1. CDR3 sequence reads: CASRQGPPFSDTEAFF. DNA for the CDR3: TGTGCCAGCAGACAGGGGCCACCTTTTTCGGACACTGAAGCTTTCTTT.